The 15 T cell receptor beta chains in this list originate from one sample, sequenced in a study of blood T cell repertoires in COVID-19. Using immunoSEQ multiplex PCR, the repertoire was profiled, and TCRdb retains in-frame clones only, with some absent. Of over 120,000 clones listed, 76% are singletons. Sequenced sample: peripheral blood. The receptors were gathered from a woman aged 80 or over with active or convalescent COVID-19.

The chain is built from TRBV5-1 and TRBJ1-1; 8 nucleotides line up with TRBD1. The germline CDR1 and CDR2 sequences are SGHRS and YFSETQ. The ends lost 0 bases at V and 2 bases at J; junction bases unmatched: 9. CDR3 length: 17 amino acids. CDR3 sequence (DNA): TGCGCCAGCAGCTTGGGGGCCGGGACAGGACCAAACACTGAAGCTTTCTTT. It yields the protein CASSLGAGTGPNTEAFF.

The CDR3 is CASSLVPETQYF. In nucleotides, the CDR3 is TGTGCCAGCAGCTTAGTCCCGGAGACCCAGTACTTC. This rearrangement joins TRBV7-8 to TRBJ2-5; D not certain. The germline V gene has CDR1 SGHVS and CDR2 FQNEAQ. Trimming took off 1 base at V and 5 bases at J, with 5 bases between the two ends. The CDR3 runs 12 residues.

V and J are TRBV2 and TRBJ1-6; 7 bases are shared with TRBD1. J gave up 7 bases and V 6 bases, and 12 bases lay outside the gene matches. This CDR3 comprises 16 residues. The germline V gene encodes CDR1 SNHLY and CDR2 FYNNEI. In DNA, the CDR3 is TGTGCCAGCAGACTGGGACAGTCGGGCGGGAATTCACCCCTCCACTTT. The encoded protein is CASRLGQSGGNSPLHF.

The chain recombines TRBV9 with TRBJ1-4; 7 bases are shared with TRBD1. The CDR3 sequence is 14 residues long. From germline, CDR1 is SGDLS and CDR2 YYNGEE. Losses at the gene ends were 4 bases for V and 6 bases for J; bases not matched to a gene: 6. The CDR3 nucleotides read TGTGCCAGCAGCACAAGGGGGCTTGATGAAAAACTGTTTTTT. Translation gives CASSTRGLDEKLFF.

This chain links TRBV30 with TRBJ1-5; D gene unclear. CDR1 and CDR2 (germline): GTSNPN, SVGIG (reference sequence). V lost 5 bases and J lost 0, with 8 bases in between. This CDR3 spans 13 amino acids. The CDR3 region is CAWALNSNQPQHF. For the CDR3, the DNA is TGTGCCTGGGCACTAAATAGCAATCAGCCCCAGCATTTT.

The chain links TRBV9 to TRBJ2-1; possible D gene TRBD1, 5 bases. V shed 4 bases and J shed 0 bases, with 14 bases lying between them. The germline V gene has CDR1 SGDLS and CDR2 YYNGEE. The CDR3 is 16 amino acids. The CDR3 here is CASSPRALSSYNEQFF. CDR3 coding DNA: TGTGCCAGCAGCCCCAGGGCTCTGAGCTCCTACAATGAGCAGTTCTTC. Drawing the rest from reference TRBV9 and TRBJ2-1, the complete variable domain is DSGVTQTPKHLITATGQRVTLRCSPRSGDLSVYWYQQSLDQGLQFLIQYYNGEERAKGNILERFSAQQFPDLHSELNLSSLELGDSALYFCASSPRALSSYNEQFFGPGTRLTVL.

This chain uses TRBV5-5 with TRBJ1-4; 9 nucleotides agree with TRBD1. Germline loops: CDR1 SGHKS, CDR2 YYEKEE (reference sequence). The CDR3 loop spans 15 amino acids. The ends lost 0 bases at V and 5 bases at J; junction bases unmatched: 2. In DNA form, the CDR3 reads TGTGCCAGCAGCTTGGTTGGGACAGGGAATGAAAAACTGTTTTTT. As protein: CASSLVGTGNEKLFF.

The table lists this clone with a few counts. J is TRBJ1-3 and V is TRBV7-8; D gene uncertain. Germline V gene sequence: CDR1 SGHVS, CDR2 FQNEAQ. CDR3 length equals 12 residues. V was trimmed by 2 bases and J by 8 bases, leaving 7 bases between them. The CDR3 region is CASSLFADTIYF. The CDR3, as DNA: TGTGCCAGCAGCTTATTCGCAGACACCATATATTTT.

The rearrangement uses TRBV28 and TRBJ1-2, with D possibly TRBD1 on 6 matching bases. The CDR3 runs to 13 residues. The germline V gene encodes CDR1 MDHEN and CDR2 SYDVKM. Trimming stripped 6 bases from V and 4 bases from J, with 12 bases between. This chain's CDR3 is CASRDRDTYGYTF. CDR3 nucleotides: TGTGCCAGCAGGGACCGGGACACCTATGGCTACACCTTC.

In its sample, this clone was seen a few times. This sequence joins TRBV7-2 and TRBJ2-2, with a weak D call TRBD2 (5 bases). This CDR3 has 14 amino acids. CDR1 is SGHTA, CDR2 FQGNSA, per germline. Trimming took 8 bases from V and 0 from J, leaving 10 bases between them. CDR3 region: CASGGGANTGELFF. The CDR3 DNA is TGTGCCAGCGGAGGCGGCGCGAACACCGGGGAGCTGTTTTTT.

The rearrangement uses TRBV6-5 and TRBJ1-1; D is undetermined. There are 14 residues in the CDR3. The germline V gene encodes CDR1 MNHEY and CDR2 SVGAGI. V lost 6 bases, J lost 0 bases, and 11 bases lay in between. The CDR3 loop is CASSPVLLNTEAFF. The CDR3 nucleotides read TGTGCCAGCAGCCCCGTTCTCCTGAACACTGAAGCTTTCTTT.

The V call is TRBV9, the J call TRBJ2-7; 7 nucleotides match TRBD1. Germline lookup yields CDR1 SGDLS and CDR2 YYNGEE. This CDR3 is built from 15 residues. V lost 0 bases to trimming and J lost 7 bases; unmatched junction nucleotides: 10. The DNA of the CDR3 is TGTGCCAGCAGCGTAGGGAACAGGGGCGCAACTGAGCAGTACTTC. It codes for CASSVGNRGATEQYF.

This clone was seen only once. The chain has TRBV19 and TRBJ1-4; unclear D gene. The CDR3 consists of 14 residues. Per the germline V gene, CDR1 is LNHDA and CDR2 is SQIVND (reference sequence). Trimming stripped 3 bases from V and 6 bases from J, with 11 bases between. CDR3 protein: CASSIEGYDEKLFF. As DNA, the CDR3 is TGTGCCAGTAGTATTGAGGGATACGATGAAAAACTGTTTTTT.

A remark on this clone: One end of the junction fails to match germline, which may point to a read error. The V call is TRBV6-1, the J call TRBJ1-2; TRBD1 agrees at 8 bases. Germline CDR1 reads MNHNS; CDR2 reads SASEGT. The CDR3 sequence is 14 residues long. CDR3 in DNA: TGTGCCAACAGTGAACGCGGACAGGGTTTTGGATCGTACTTC. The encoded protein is CANSERGQGFGSYF.

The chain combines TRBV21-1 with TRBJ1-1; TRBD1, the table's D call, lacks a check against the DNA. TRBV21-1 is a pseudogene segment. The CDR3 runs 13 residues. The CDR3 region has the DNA TGTGCCAGCGGGGACAGCATGAACACTGAAGCTTTCTTT. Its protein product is CASGDSMNTEAFF.